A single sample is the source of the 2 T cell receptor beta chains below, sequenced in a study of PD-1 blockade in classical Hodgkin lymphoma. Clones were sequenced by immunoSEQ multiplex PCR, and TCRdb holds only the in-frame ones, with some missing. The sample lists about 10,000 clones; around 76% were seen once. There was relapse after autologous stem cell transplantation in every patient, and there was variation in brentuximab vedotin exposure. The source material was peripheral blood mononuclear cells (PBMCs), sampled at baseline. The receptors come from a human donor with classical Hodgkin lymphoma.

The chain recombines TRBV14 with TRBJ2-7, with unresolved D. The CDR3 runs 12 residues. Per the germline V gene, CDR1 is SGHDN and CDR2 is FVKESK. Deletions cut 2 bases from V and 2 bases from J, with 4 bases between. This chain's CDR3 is CASSQTTYEQYF. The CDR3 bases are TGTGCCAGCAGCCAAACCACCTACGAGCAGTACTTC.

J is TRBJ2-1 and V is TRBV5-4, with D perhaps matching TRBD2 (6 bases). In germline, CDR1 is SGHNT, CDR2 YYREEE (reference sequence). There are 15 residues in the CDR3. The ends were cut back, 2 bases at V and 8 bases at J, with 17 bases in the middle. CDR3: CASSLPRPGSDEQFF. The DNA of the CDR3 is TGTGCCAGCAGCTTACCCCGGCCCGGGAGTGATGAGCAGTTCTTC.